The 7 T cell receptor beta chains in this list originate from one sample, sequenced in a study of blood T cell repertoires in COVID-19. The table came from immunoSEQ multiplex PCR; TCRdb's copy has only in-frame clones and leaves some out. Here the sample spans 90,000 to 100,000 clones, roughly 90% being singletons. Sequenced: peripheral blood. The receptor source for this set is a man aged 45 to 65 with COVID-19, enrolled during active disease.

The chain couples TRBV19 to TRBJ1-3; 9 nucleotides line up with TRBD1. Germline values: CDR1 LNHDA, CDR2 SQIVND (reference sequence). This CDR3 is built from 14 residues. With 11 bases clipped from V and 2 bases from J, the junction kept 7 bases outside the gene matches. CDR3 DNA sequence: TGTGCCGCCAAAAACAGGGGGCCTGGAAACACCATATATTTT. It encodes CAAKNRGPGNTIYF.

The genes are TRBV11-2 and TRBJ1-2; 8 nucleotides line up with TRBD1. The germline CDR1 and CDR2 sequences are SGHAT and FQNNGV. CDR3 length: 13 amino acids. V lost 5 bases and J lost 5; bases outside the gene matches: 4. The CDR3 bases are TGTGCCAGCAGCATGGGACAGGAATATGGCTACACCTTC. Its translation: CASSMGQEYGYTF.

The chain couples TRBV3-1 (or the pseudogene TRBV3-2) to TRBJ1-2; D is unclear. Between the trimmed V and J ends, which lost 4 bases and 4 bases, there was a span of 7 bases. This CDR3 spans 12 amino acids. The V gene's germline CDR1 is LGHDT and CDR2 YNNKEL (reference sequence). The CDR3 sequence is CASSPRGYGYTF. The CDR3 DNA follows: TGTGCCAGCAGCCCCAGAGGCTATGGCTACACCTTC.

The J gene is TRBJ2-1, the V gene TRBV3-1 (or the pseudogene TRBV3-2); 8 bases line up with TRBD2. The V gene end was trimmed by 4 bases and the J gene end by 1 base; junction bases not matched to a gene: 9. The CDR3 length is 17 residues. In germline, CDR1 is LGHDT, CDR2 YNNKEL (reference sequence). The CDR3 sequence: CASSPRQRGRSYNEQFF. The CDR3 DNA follows: TGTGCCAGCAGCCCTAGGCAGCGGGGGCGATCCTACAATGAGCAGTTCTTC.

The chain is built from TRBV28 and TRBJ1-5; possibly TRBD1 for D (5 bases). Trimming pared 0 bases from V and 4 bases from J, leaving 13 bases between. Germline V gene data show CDR1 as MDHEN and CDR2 as SYDVKM. CDR3 length equals 16 residues. CDR3 region: CASSLWGRADNQPQHF. The CDR3 nucleotides are TGTGCCAGCAGTTTATGGGGCAGGGCCGATAATCAGCCCCAGCATTTT.

The chain recombines TRBV14 with TRBJ2-7, with 11 bases matching TRBD1. Germline V gene lookup returns CDR1 SGHDN and CDR2 FVKESK. The CDR3 consists of 15 residues. J gave up 7 bases and V 4 bases, and 9 bases lay outside the gene matches. CDR3 protein: CASSPQGQGVREQYF. CDR3 DNA: TGTGCCAGCAGCCCACAGGGACAGGGGGTAAGAGAGCAGTACTTC.

The CDR3 bases are TGTGCCAGCAGGACAACTCGGGACAGGGGATCCAATGAGCAGTTCTTC. Translated, it gives CASRTTRDRGSNEQFF. V is TRBV27 and J is TRBJ2-1; 10 bases match TRBD1. The CDR3 is made up of 16 amino acids. Germline values: CDR1 MNHEY, CDR2 SMNVEV (reference sequence). The trim removed 6 bases at V and 6 bases at J, leaving 11 bases unmatched.